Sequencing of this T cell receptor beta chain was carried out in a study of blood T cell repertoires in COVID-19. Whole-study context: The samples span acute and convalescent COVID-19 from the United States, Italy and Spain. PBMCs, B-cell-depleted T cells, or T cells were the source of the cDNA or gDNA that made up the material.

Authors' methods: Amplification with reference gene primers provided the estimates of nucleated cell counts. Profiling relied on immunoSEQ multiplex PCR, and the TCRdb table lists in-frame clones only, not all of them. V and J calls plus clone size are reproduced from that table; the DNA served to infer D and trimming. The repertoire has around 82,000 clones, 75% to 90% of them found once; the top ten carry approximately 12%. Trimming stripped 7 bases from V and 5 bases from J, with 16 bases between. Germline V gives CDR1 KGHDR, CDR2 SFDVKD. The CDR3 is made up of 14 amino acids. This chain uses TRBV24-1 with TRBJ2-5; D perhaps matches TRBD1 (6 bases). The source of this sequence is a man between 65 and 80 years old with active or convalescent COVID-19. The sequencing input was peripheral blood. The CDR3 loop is CATRGRGSSETQYF. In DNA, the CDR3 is TGTGCCACCAGAGGAAGGGGGTCTAGCGAGACCCAGTACTTC.